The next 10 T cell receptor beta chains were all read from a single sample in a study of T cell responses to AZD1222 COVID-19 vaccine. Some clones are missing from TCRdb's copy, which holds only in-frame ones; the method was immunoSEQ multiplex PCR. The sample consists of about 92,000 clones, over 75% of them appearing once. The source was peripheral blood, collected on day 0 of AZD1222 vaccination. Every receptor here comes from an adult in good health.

CDR3 bases: TGTGCCAGCAGCGCCCCGGGACTAGCGGGGCACGAGCAGTACTTC. It encodes CASSAPGLAGHEQYF. The gene calls are TRBV7-2 and TRBJ2-7; 13 bases are a match to TRBD2. Unmatched junction bases numbered 6, after V lost 5 bases and J lost 5 bases. This CDR3 has 15 residues. The germline gives CDR1 SGHTA, CDR2 FQGNSA.

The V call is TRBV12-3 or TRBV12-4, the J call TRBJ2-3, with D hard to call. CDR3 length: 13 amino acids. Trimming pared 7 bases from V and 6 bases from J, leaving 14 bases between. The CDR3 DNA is TGTGCCAGCAAAACGACCCGGCCGGATACGCAGTATTTT. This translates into CASKTTRPDTQYF.

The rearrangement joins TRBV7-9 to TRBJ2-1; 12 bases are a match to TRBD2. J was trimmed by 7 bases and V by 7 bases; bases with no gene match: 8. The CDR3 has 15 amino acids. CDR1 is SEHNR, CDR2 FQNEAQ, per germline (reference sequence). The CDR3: CASILQLAGGNEQFF. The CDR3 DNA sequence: TGTGCCAGCATCCTACAACTAGCGGGGGGAAATGAGCAGTTCTTC.

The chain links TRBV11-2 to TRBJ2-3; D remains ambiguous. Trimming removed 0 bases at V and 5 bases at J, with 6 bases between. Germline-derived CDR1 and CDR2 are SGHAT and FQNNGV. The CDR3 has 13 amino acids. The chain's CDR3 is CASSLDRRDTQYF. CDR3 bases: TGTGCCAGCAGCTTAGATCGAAGAGATACGCAGTATTTT.

The CDR3 here is CASSLAGFYGYTF. In nucleotides, the CDR3 is TGTGCCAGCAGCTTAGCTGGTTTCTATGGCTACACCTTC. The chain carries TRBV7-2 and TRBJ1-2; no reliable D call. CDR3 size: 13 residues. In germline, CDR1 is SGHTA, CDR2 FQGNSA. V was shortened by 0 bases and J by 4 bases, with 6 bases between the two germline ends.

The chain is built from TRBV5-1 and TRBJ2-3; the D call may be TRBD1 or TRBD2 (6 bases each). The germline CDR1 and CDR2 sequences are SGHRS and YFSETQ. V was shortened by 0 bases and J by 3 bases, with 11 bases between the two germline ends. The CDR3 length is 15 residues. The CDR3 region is CASSLAPGATDTQYF. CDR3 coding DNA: TGCGCCAGCAGCTTGGCCCCGGGGGCGACAGATACGCAGTATTTT.

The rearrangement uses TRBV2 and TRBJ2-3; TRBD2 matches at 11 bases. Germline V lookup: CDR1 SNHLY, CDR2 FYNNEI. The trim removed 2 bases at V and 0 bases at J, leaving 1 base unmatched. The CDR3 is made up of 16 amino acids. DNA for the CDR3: TGTGCCAGCAGTGAACTAGCGGGAGGAAGCACAGATACGCAGTATTTT. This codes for CASSELAGGSTDTQYF.

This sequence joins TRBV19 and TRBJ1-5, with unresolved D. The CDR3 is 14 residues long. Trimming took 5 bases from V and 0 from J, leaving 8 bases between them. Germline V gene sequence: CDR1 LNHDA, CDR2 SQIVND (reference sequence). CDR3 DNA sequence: TGTGCCAGTAGTTTTGGATCTAGCAATCAGCCCCAGCATTTT. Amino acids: CASSFGSSNQPQHF.

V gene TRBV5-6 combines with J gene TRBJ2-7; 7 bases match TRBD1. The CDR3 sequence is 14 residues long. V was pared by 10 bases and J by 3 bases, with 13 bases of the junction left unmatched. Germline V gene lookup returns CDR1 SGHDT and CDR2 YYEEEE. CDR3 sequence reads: CASQRGLGGYEQYF. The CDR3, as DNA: TGTGCCTCTCAGAGGGGGCTCGGAGGCTACGAGCAGTACTTC.

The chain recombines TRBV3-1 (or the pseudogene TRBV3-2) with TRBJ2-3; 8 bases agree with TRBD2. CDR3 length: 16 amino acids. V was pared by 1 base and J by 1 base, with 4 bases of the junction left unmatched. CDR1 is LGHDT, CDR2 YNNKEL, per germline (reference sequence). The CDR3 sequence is CASSQGGGRGTDTQYF. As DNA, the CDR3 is TGTGCCAGCAGCCAAGGCGGGGGGCGAGGCACAGATACGCAGTATTTT.